What follows are 28 T cell receptor beta chains derived from one specimen sequenced in a study of PD-L1 blockade in urothelial cancer. The repertoire was sequenced with immunoSEQ multiplex PCR; TCRdb's copy has only in-frame clones and lacks some. The sample records about 130,000 clones, 70% to 85% being singletons. The time point: pretreatment peripheral blood. The starting material was PBMCs, obtained around atezolizumab (anti-PD-L1) treatment. The receptors come from a man between 50 and 59 years old with urothelial cancer.

The chain couples TRBV28 to TRBJ1-5; TRBD1 matches at 7 bases. The CDR3 covers 15 residues. V gave up 6 bases and J gave up 1 base; unmatched junction bases: 6. Germline values: CDR1 MDHEN, CDR2 SYDVKM. CDR3 in amino acids: CASSRGQKSNQPQHF. CDR3 nucleotide sequence: TGTGCCAGCAGCCGGGGACAGAAGAGCAATCAGCCCCAGCATTTT.

The chain uses TRBV19 and TRBJ1-1; D not certain. Trimming cost V 1 base and J 5 bases, with 8 bases left between them. The CDR3 spans 13 residues. Germline V gene lookup returns CDR1 LNHDA and CDR2 SQIVND (reference sequence). The CDR3 loop is CASSIGRGTEAFF. CDR3 DNA sequence: TGTGCCAGTAGTATAGGTAGAGGGACTGAAGCTTTCTTT.

J is TRBJ2-3 and V is TRBV7-8, with D maybe TRBD2 (6 bases). This CDR3 spans 14 amino acids. Germline loops: CDR1 SGHVS, CDR2 FQNEAQ. Trimming removed 3 bases from V and 2 bases from J, with 9 bases in between. CDR3 region: CASSFGLTTDTQYF. The CDR3 bases are TGTGCCAGCAGCTTCGGACTAACCACAGATACGCAGTATTTT.

The chain couples TRBV6-1 to TRBJ2-1, with a weak D call TRBD2 (6 bases). The CDR3 runs 16 residues. CDR1 and CDR2 from the germline V gene are MNHNS and SASEGT. Trimming took 2 bases from V and 10 from J, leaving 21 bases between them. The CDR3, as DNA: TGTGCCAGCAGTGAACTAGCAGCGGGCGGGTTTCAAGAGCAGTTCTTC. Protein product: CASSELAAGGFQEQFF.

The rearrangement links TRBV5-1 to TRBJ2-7; tentatively, D is TRBD1 (5 bases). Germline values: CDR1 SGHRS, CDR2 YFSETQ. V was trimmed by 4 bases and J by 2 bases, leaving 16 bases between them. The CDR3 is 15 amino acids. CDR3 residues: CASSLAPQETYEQYF. DNA of the CDR3: TGCGCCAGCAGCCTTGCGCCACAGGAGACCTACGAGCAGTACTTC.

The gene calls are TRBV10-2 and TRBJ2-5, with a weak D call TRBD1 (6 bases). The CDR3 is 14 amino acids. Trimming pared 3 bases from V and 2 bases from J, leaving 10 bases between. In germline, CDR1 is WSHSY, CDR2 SAAADI. The CDR3, as DNA: TGCGCCAGCAGTGACCTGGGACAACAAGAGACCCAGTACTTC. Amino acids: CASSDLGQQETQYF.

The chain is built from TRBV19 and TRBJ2-1, with 14 nucleotides matching TRBD2. Germline V gene lookup returns CDR1 LNHDA and CDR2 SQIVND (reference sequence). V trimming: 4 bases; J trimming: 8 bases; junction bases outside the gene matches: 7. The CDR3 is made up of 16 amino acids. CDR3: CASSTPGLAGVHEQFF. The DNA of the CDR3 is TGTGCCAGTAGTACCCCGGGACTAGCGGGAGTTCATGAGCAGTTCTTC.

The V gene is TRBV30, the J gene TRBJ1-4, with a possible D match to TRBD1 (6 bases). The V and J ends lost 5 bases and 5 bases respectively, with 12 bases between them. This CDR3 is 13 amino acids long. The germline CDR1 and CDR2 sequences are GTSNPN and SVGIG (reference sequence). Written as DNA, the CDR3 is TGTGCCTGGCACGCCAGGGGCAATGAAAAACTGTTTTTT. It encodes CAWHARGNEKLFF.

In its sample, this clone was seen a few times. The CDR3 loop reads CASSPGQGPMNTEAFF. The CDR3 bases are TGTGCCAGCAGCCCCGGACAGGGTCCCATGAACACTGAAGCTTTCTTT. V usage is TRBV5-5 and J usage is TRBJ1-1; the match to TRBD1 covers 8 bases. The CDR3 sequence is 16 residues long. The trim removed 4 bases at V and 0 bases at J, leaving 8 bases unmatched. In germline, CDR1 is SGHKS, CDR2 YYEKEE (reference sequence).

The chain is built from TRBV6-1 and TRBJ2-1; TRBD2 aligns across 8 bases. Germline V gives CDR1 MNHNS, CDR2 SASEGT. The J segment lost 5 bases and the V segment lost 3 bases, leaving 15 bases of the junction unmatched. This CDR3 spans 18 amino acids. Here the CDR3 DNA reads TGTGCCAGCAGTGATCGTCGGGCGGGAGGTGGGGTTGACAATGAGCAGTTCTTC. Protein: CASSDRRAGGGVDNEQFF.

This clone occurred once. The chain joins TRBV2 to TRBJ2-3; 9 nucleotides line up with TRBD2. The V segment lost 6 bases and the J segment 4 bases; nucleotides outside the gene matches: 8. The CDR3 length is 15 residues. The germline CDR1 and CDR2 sequences are SNHLY and FYNNEI. The CDR3: CASSVSGSRADTQYF. DNA for the CDR3: TGTGCCAGCAGCGTTAGCGGGAGCCGGGCAGATACGCAGTATTTT.

This chain links TRBV7-9 with TRBJ1-5, with D maybe TRBD1 (5 bases). Per the germline V gene, CDR1 is SEHNR and CDR2 is FQNEAQ (reference sequence). This CDR3 spans 14 amino acids. Trimming cost V 6 bases and J 8 bases, with 17 bases left between them. The CDR3 here is CASSLPGQGEPQHF. DNA for the CDR3: TGTGCCAGCAGTCTACCCGGCCAGGGTGAGCCCCAGCATTTT.

The rearrangement links TRBV11-2 to TRBJ2-3; TRBD1 agrees at 7 bases. Germline V gene data show CDR1 as SGHAT and CDR2 as FQNNGV. The CDR3 has 17 amino acids. The V and J ends lost 1 base and 4 bases, in that order; junction bases with no gene match: 11. The CDR3 DNA reads as TGTGCCAGCAGCTTAGCCCCAACAGGGGCGGCTTCAGATACGCAGTATTTT. This codes for CASSLAPTGAASDTQYF.

J is TRBJ2-1 and V is TRBV9; 8 bases are shared with TRBD2. This CDR3 has 14 residues. The J segment lost 8 bases and the V segment lost 1 base, leaving 5 bases of the junction unmatched. Germline V lookup: CDR1 SGDLS, CDR2 YYNGEE. CDR3 loop: CASSVSGSSYEQFF. Here the CDR3 DNA reads TGTGCCAGCAGCGTAAGCGGGAGCAGTTATGAGCAGTTCTTC.

The chain recombines TRBV5-1 with TRBJ2-6, with TRBD1 identical over 7 bases. The CDR3 covers 18 residues. Germline V lookup: CDR1 SGHRS, CDR2 YFSETQ. J was trimmed by 3 bases and V by 1 base; bases with no gene match: 10. The CDR3 loop reads CASSLTGTAGFGANVLTF. CDR3 sequence (DNA): TGCGCCAGCAGCTTGACCGGGACAGCCGGGTTTGGGGCCAACGTCCTGACTTTC.

The chain joins TRBV28 to TRBJ1-3; D gene unclear. The CDR3 sequence is 14 residues long. Trimming took 3 bases from V and 7 from J, leaving 13 bases between them. Germline V gene sequence: CDR1 MDHEN, CDR2 SYDVKM. The CDR3 is CASSFPLVGNTIYF. For the CDR3, the DNA is TGTGCCAGCAGTTTTCCCCTCGTCGGGAACACCATATATTTT.

The V and J genes are TRBV28 and TRBJ1-1, with D tentatively TRBD1 (5 bases). Germline values: CDR1 MDHEN, CDR2 SYDVKM. V was trimmed by 1 base and J by 3 bases, leaving 9 bases between them. This CDR3 contains 14 residues. CDR3 nucleotide sequence: TGTGCCAGCAGTTTATTCGCAGGGCACACTGAAGCTTTCTTT. Protein: CASSLFAGHTEAFF.

This clone turned up a few times. CDR3 amino acids: CASSKGLAGATEQYF. CDR3 coding DNA: TGTGCCAGCAGTAAAGGACTAGCGGGAGCCACCGAGCAGTACTTC. The rearrangement uses TRBV6-1 and TRBJ2-7; 13 bases fit TRBD2. There are 15 residues in the CDR3. CDR1 is MNHNS, CDR2 SASEGT, per germline. J was trimmed by 6 bases and V by 5 bases; bases with no gene match: 7.

This clone was picked up one time. This rearrangement joins TRBV27 to TRBJ2-3; D unresolved. The CDR3 has 15 amino acids. Trimming took 5 bases from V and 2 from J, leaving 14 bases between them. The germline gives CDR1 MNHEY, CDR2 SMNVEV (reference sequence). The CDR3 is CASSTTSSPTDTQYF. CDR3 nucleotide sequence: TGTGCCAGCAGTACTACTTCTTCCCCCACAGATACGCAGTATTTT.

This rearrangement joins TRBV25-1 to TRBJ1-4, with D maybe TRBD1 (5 bases). In germline, CDR1 is MGHDK, CDR2 SYGVNS. The CDR3 has 16 residues. The germline V and J ends were trimmed by 2 bases and 8 bases, with 18 bases remaining between them. CDR3 bases: TGTGCCAGCAGTGAAAGAACAGGCGCTAATTGGGAAAAACTGTTTTTT. Translation: CASSERTGANWEKLFF.

The chain links TRBV29-1 to TRBJ1-1; no firm D call. The CDR3 is made up of 14 amino acids. Germline CDR1 is SQVTM and CDR2 is ANQGSEA. Trimming left V 5 bases short and J 0 bases short, with 13 bases between. In DNA, the CDR3 is TGCAGCGTTAGGACGGGGAGCATGAACACTGAAGCTTTCTTT. The encoded protein is CSVRTGSMNTEAFF.

The chain uses TRBV10-3 and TRBJ2-5; D unresolved. CDR3 length equals 14 residues. CDR1 and CDR2 from the germline V gene are ENHRY and SYGVKD. Trimming took 2 bases from V and 3 from J, leaving 10 bases between them. The CDR3 DNA reads as TGTGCCATCAGTGAGGTGGCGGAGAAAGAGACCCAGTACTTC. Protein: CAISEVAEKETQYF.

This chain uses TRBV21-1 with TRBJ1-5; TRBD1, the D gene given by the table, was not confirmed from the DNA. TRBV21-1 is a recognized pseudogene. The CDR3 has 21 residues. The CDR3 here is CASSKVVRDREVRSSSQPQHF. The CDR3 nucleotides read TGTGCCAGCAGCAAAGTGGTCCGGGACAGGGAAGTGAGAAGCAGCAGCCAGCCCCAGCATTTT.

The CDR3 is CASSPGTSGHYNEQFF. The CDR3 DNA is TGTGCCAGCAGCCCCGGGACTAGCGGGCACTACAATGAGCAGTTCTTC. This chain connects TRBV5-4 to TRBJ2-1; 12 nucleotides agree with TRBD2. V gave up 4 bases and J gave up 3 bases; unmatched junction bases: 5. The germline V gene encodes CDR1 SGHNT and CDR2 YYREEE (reference sequence). CDR3 length: 16 residues. The full variable domain, with the rest looked up from reference TRBV5-4 and TRBJ2-1, is ETGVTQSPTHLIKTRGQQVTLRCSSQSGHNTVSWYQQALGQGPQFIFQYYREEENGRGNFPPRFSGLQFPNYSSELNVNALELDDSALYLCASSPGTSGHYNEQFFGPGTRLTVL.

This chain links TRBV11-2 with TRBJ2-2; tentative D call: TRBD2 (5 bases). The CDR3 length is 15 residues. Germline values: CDR1 SGHAT, CDR2 FQNNGV. V lost 2 bases to trimming and J lost 3 bases, with 10 bases between them. CDR3 nucleotides: TGTGCCAGCAGCTTATTGGTGGGAGACACCGGGGAGCTGTTTTTT. This gives the protein CASSLLVGDTGELFF.

This rearrangement joins TRBV30 to TRBJ2-4; D gene unclear. The germline gives CDR1 GTSNPN, CDR2 SVGIG (reference sequence). V shed 4 bases and J shed 0 bases, with 10 bases lying between them. The CDR3 has 14 amino acids. The CDR3, as DNA: TGTGCCTGGAATTCGGGTCTAGCCAAAAACATTCAGTACTTC. Residues: CAWNSGLAKNIQYF.

DNA of the CDR3: TGCGCCAGCAGCGACTCGGACAGGGCGGGAGGAAACACCATATATTTT. As protein: CASSDSDRAGGNTIYF. The chain couples TRBV5-1 to TRBJ1-3, with 8 bases matching TRBD1. The J segment lost 4 bases and the V segment lost 4 bases, leaving 10 bases of the junction unmatched. This CDR3 contains 16 residues. Germline CDR1 is SGHRS and CDR2 is YFSETQ.

The J gene is TRBJ2-7, the V gene TRBV9; 11 positions match TRBD2. This CDR3 has 16 residues. V was clipped by 3 bases and J by 2 bases; unmatched bases: 7. Germline V lookup: CDR1 SGDLS, CDR2 YYNGEE. The chain's CDR3 is CASSAVAGGSPYEQYF. In DNA form, the CDR3 reads TGTGCCAGCAGCGCGGTAGCGGGAGGGTCGCCCTACGAGCAGTACTTC.